The 4 T cell receptor beta chains listed next were all sequenced from one sample in a study of T cell repertoires in cytomegalovirus infection. TCRdb fed the reads into MiXCR, producing one record per CDR3 protein. The sample holds 700,000 to 850,000 distinct CDR3 sequences, approximately 30% seen once. No cognate antigen is known for these TCRs. The source material was cultured CD8+ T cells from PBMCs, sampled from culture after CMV antigen stimulation. The receptors originated from a human donor in good health (CMV status not recorded). Some clones in this sample may be carry-over from other donors' samples.

This clonotype was counted ten times or more. The genes are TRBV7-2 and TRBJ2-1, with 9 bases that match TRBD2. Germline V gene data show CDR1 as SGHTA and CDR2 as FQGNSA. The CDR3 sequence is 18 residues long. V shed 4 bases and J 1 base; nucleotides not matched to a gene: 11. The CDR3 DNA reads as TGTGCCAGCAGCTCTTCTTTGGGACTAGCTCGGTCCTACAATGAGCAGTTCTTC. Residues: CASSSSLGLARSYNEQFF. The complete variable domain, with remaining parts taken from reference TRBV7-2 and TRBJ2-1, reads GAGVSQSPSNKVTEKGKDVELRCDPISGHTALYWYRQSLGQGLEFLIYFQGNSAPDKSGLPSDRFSAERTGGSVSTLTIQRTQQEDSAVYLCASSSSLGLARSYNEQFFGPGTRLTVL.

This clonotype was found a few times. The V gene is TRBV19, the J gene TRBJ1-5; TRBD1 matches at 7 bases. CDR1 is LNHDA, CDR2 SQIVND, per germline (reference sequence). V shed 6 bases and J 1 base; nucleotides not matched to a gene: 0. The CDR3 has 13 residues. The CDR3 DNA is TGTGCCAGTAGACAGGGGAGCAATCAGCCCCAGCATTTT. This codes for CASRQGSNQPQHF.

This clonotype was seen more than once but under ten times. The gene calls are TRBV7-9 and TRBJ1-1; 7 nucleotides align to TRBD1. CDR1 is SEHNR, CDR2 FQNEAQ, per germline (reference sequence). The CDR3 covers 16 residues. V dropped 1 base and J dropped 1; count of bases not matched to a gene: 6. Here the CDR3 reads CASSLGEGASNTEAFF. CDR3 nucleotides: TGTGCCAGCAGCTTAGGAGAGGGGGCTTCGAACACTGAAGCTTTCTTT.

The chain recombines TRBV5-4 with TRBJ2-1; unclear D gene. The V and J ends lost 2 bases and 4 bases respectively, with 7 bases between them. Germline loops: CDR1 SGHNT, CDR2 YYREEE (reference sequence). The CDR3 spans 13 residues. The CDR3 DNA sequence: TGTGCCAGCAGCTTCTTCCATTACAATGAGCAGTTCTTC. Translating it yields CASSFFHYNEQFF.